This section outlines one T cell receptor (beta chain) sequence together with its context. Its antigen has not been determined. Base qualities were left out, and no much larger clone turns up one base away. CDR1 and CDR2, per the germline V gene (reference sequence), are GTSNPN and SVGIG. From the cysteine up to the phenylalanine, the CDR3 has a length of 15 residues. Only the CDR3 region is kept as DNA, spanning 45 bases read in frame from base 1. V lost 0 bases and J lost 2 bases; the stretch between them is 12 bases long. This sample is part of a study of intratumoral heterogeneity in liver cancer. Background on the whole study: Across the full roughly 15-patient cohort, most patients were male and a median age of about 61 years was recorded. To examine intratumor heterogeneity, the study integrated RNA-seq, DNA sequencing, TCR-seq and SNP array data obtained from multiple regions of hepatocellular carcinoma specimens. Of the roughly 73 multiregional samples collected from 14 HCC patients in the overall cohort, around 51 were tumoral regions and around 20 were adjacent nontumoral regions.

Study-level results and caveats: The authors noted a relatively low number of patients and under-sampled tumor-infiltrating lymphocyte representation as limitations.

Early-stage hepatocellular carcinoma was present in all patients, and no therapy was administered to any patient before surgical resection. Sampled areas lacked macroscopic evidence of necrosis or hemorrhage. TCR sequencing (ImmunoSeq) was performed on multiple regions from two patients. Frozen resection tissue samples were collected at a distance of at least 1 cm from each other. The N label marked samples taken from nontumoral liver tissue adjacent to the tumor. Genomic DNA was extracted from bulk tissue using the DNeasy blood and tissue kit. The immunoSEQ assay was used to sequence TCR beta chain CDR3 regions from genomic DNA. Rearranged VDJ segments were amplified with primers that anneal to V and J segments. Per the source publication's procedure: The ImmunoSeq Analyzer software was used to calculate clonality and richness metrics. To find clones with differing abundance between regions, Fisher's exact test was applied together with a beta-binomial method for extra stringency. TCRdb provides this immuneACCESS table in a form limited to in-frame rearrangements. Some clones are lacking; in checked studies, under half of them reflect an unresolved V gene, and why the rest are absent is not known. V, J and clone size are those of that table, while D and trimming were read from the DNA. Present in this sample are about 20,000 clones, 73% of which were seen just once. The top ten clonotypes cover about 15% of the sample.

The sequenced sample was tumor-adjacent normal tissue, obtained before any cancer treatment. This TCR came from a woman aged 65 to 85 with hepatocellular carcinoma. The V gene is TRBV30 and the J gene is TRBJ2-3; perhaps TRBD1 is the D gene, with 6 bases matching. The encoded CDR3 is CAWSVTTGHTDTQYF. In nucleotides, the sequence is TGTGCCTGGAGTGTGACCACAGGGCACACAGATACGCAGTATTTT.